This T cell receptor beta chain was retrieved from a study of blood T cell repertoires in COVID-19. Study context: Samples of COVID-19 (acute and convalescent) were obtained from the United States, Italy and Spain. Sample material is recorded as cDNA or gDNA derived from T cells, B-cell-depleted T cells, or PBMCs.

Only one count was recorded for this clone. Cohorts were assigned according to the clinical history that participants reported. This table comes from immunoSEQ multiplex PCR, and its TCRdb copy is limited to in-frame clones, with some not included. The repertoire includes about 340,000 clones, about 86% of them detected once, and 3.5% to 4.5% sits in the top ten. This CDR3 contains 16 residues. V shed 4 bases and J 4 bases; nucleotides not matched to a gene: 9. CDR1 is SGHNT, CDR2 YYREEE, per germline (reference sequence). The chain carries TRBV5-4 and TRBJ2-1, with TRBD2 matching over 9 bases. Sequenced sample: PBMCs or T cells enriched from blood (not recorded which). The source is a middle-aged woman with acute COVID-19. The CDR3 DNA is TGTGCCAGCAGCCCCAGGCTAGCGGGACCTTACAATGAGCAGTTCTTC. It codes for CASSPRLAGPYNEQFF.